Listed here are 14 T cell receptor beta chains from one sample, sequenced in a study of response to subunit inactivated influenza vaccine. TCRdb used MiXCR to reprocess the RT-PCR reads, holding one entry per CDR3 protein. The sample carries 550,000 to 650,000 distinct CDR3 sequences, 12% recorded once. Sample: PBMCs from blood, taken on the day of vaccination. Receptors originate from a man between 45 and 60 years old who received an inactivated influenza vaccine.

This clonotype has more than one count but fewer than ten. The chain employs TRBV3-1 and TRBJ2-2; no clear D. The CDR3 loop spans 13 amino acids. Trimming removed 0 bases at V and 13 bases at J, with 12 bases between. Germline assignment: CDR1 LGHDT and CDR2 YNNKEL (reference sequence). CDR3 amino acids: CASSQEVYFALFF. In DNA, the CDR3 is TGTGCCAGCAGCCAAGAGGTGTATTTTGCGCTGTTTTTT.

The V and J genes are TRBV20-1 and TRBJ2-1; D possibly matches TRBD1 or TRBD2 (5 bases each). The CDR3 covers 15 residues. V gave up 1 base and J gave up 7 bases, with 17 bases separating them. Germline V gene sequence: CDR1 DFQATT, CDR2 SNEGSKA (reference sequence). The CDR3: CSARVWGKDVNEQFF. The DNA of the CDR3 is TGCAGTGCTAGAGTATGGGGGAAGGATGTAAATGAGCAGTTCTTC.

The V and J genes are TRBV20-1 and TRBJ2-4, with 7 bases matching TRBD2. The CDR3 has 14 amino acids. Germline trimming cut 3 bases from V and 9 bases from J; bases unmatched to any gene: 11. From germline, CDR1 is DFQATT and CDR2 SNEGSKA (reference sequence). As DNA, the CDR3 is TGCAGTGCTAGTAATACAGCGGGGTCGGGCATTCAGTACTTC. Translation gives CSASNTAGSGIQYF.

This clonotype was recorded only once. This chain links TRBV11-3 with TRBJ2-1; 10 nucleotides line up with TRBD2. The V segment lost 1 base and the J segment 4 bases; nucleotides outside the gene matches: 7. The CDR3 totals 17 residues. The germline V gene has CDR1 SGHNT and CDR2 YENEEA. CDR3 amino acids: CASSLAGSGRAYNEQFF. Written as DNA, the CDR3 is TGTGCCAGCAGCTTAGCGGGGAGCGGGAGGGCGTACAATGAGCAGTTCTTC.

V gene TRBV7-2 combines with J gene TRBJ2-3; TRBD2 agrees at 13 bases. The CDR3 length is 17 residues. Germline V lookup: CDR1 SGHTA, CDR2 FQGNSA. J was trimmed by 4 bases and V by 5 bases; bases with no gene match: 9. The CDR3 here is CASSPRTSGSVADTQYF. CDR3 bases: TGTGCCAGCAGCCCACGGACTAGCGGGAGTGTTGCAGATACGCAGTATTTT.

V is TRBV7-2 and J is TRBJ2-1; 9 bases match TRBD2. The V segment lost 5 bases and the J segment 6 bases; nucleotides outside the gene matches: 11. Germline V lookup: CDR1 SGHTA, CDR2 FQGNSA. The CDR3 sequence is 16 residues long. The CDR3 DNA reads as TGTGCCAGCAGCCTAGGGGGCGGGAGGGCCGCCAATGAGCAGTTCTTC. Translation gives CASSLGGGRAANEQFF.

This clonotype has ten or more counts. The chain is built from TRBV12-3 or TRBV12-4 and TRBJ1-3; D perhaps matches TRBD1 (6 bases). Trimming cost V 3 bases and J 8 bases, with 17 bases left between them. The CDR3 spans 15 residues. CDR3 sequence: CASSFRGARRHTIYF. CDR3 nucleotides: TGTGCCAGCAGTTTCAGGGGTGCGAGGCGGCACACCATATATTTT.

This clonotype has more than one count but fewer than ten. The rearrangement uses TRBV9 and TRBJ2-3; a possible D gene is TRBD2 (5 bases). Trimming pared 4 bases from V and 0 bases from J, leaving 15 bases between. Per germline, CDR1 SGDLS and CDR2 YYNGEE. The CDR3 spans 16 residues. Here the CDR3 reads CASSPPSQRSTDTQYF. CDR3 nucleotide sequence: TGTGCCAGCAGCCCACCTAGTCAGCGGAGCACAGATACGCAGTATTTT. Full variable domain (remainder filled in from reference TRBV9 and TRBJ2-3): DSGVTQTPKHLITATGQRVTLRCSPRSGDLSVYWYQQSLDQGLQFLIQYYNGEERAKGNILERFSAQQFPDLHSELNLSSLELGDSALYFCASSPPSQRSTDTQYFGPGTRLTVL.

The rearrangement uses TRBV15 and TRBJ2-7; weak D call: TRBD1 (6 bases). CDR1 is LNHNV and CDR2 is YYDKDF in the germline V gene (reference sequence). CDR3 size: 14 residues. V gave up 5 bases and J gave up 6 bases, with 17 bases separating them. DNA of the CDR3: TGTGCCACCAGCTCGGTCAGGGGAATGTTCGAGCAGTACTTC. Translation gives CATSSVRGMFEQYF.

The rearrangement joins TRBV7-2 to TRBJ1-2; D may be TRBD1 (5 bases). The germline V gene encodes CDR1 SGHTA and CDR2 FQGNSA. V was cut by 5 bases and J by 4 bases, with 14 bases left in between. This CDR3 has 14 amino acids. For the CDR3, the DNA is TGTGCCAGCAGCCCCGGGACTGCCCTCTATGGCTACACCTTC. Protein product: CASSPGTALYGYTF. Combining the CDR3 with reference TRBV7-2 and TRBJ1-2 gives the whole variable domain GAGVSQSPSNKVTEKGKDVELRCDPISGHTALYWYRQSLGQGLEFLIYFQGNSAPDKSGLPSDRFSAERTGGSVSTLTIQRTQQEDSAVYLCASSPGTALYGYTFGSGTRLTVV.

To note about this clonotype: At one of its ends the junction is not consistent with the germline gene, which may arise from a read error. This sequence joins TRBV4-1 and TRBJ1-1; 7 bases agree with TRBD1. The CDR3 is 14 residues long. CDR1 MGHRA and CDR2 YSYEKL come from the germline V gene. The CDR3 DNA sequence: TGCGCCAGCAGCCAGGGACAGACGAACTCTGAAGCTTTCTTT. Its protein product is CASSQGQTNSEAFF.

This clonotype was seen more than once but under ten times. This chain uses TRBV29-1 with TRBJ2-7; maybe TRBD1 (5 bases). The germline V gene has CDR1 SQVTM and CDR2 ANQGSEA. The length of the CDR3 is 16 residues. V was clipped by 0 bases and J by 2 bases, with 17 bases between them. CDR3 protein: CSVEELGQGPTYEQYF. CDR3 sequence (DNA): TGCAGCGTTGAAGAATTGGGGCAGGGCCCCACCTACGAGCAGTACTTC.

J is TRBJ2-7 and V is TRBV3-1, with 7 bases fitting TRBD1. This CDR3 is built from 15 residues. V gave up 4 bases and J gave up 0 bases; unmatched junction bases: 6. Germline V lookup: CDR1 LGHDT, CDR2 YNNKEL (reference sequence). This CDR3 reads CASSRADRYSYEQYF. In DNA, the CDR3 is TGTGCCAGCAGCCGTGCGGACAGGTACTCCTACGAGCAGTACTTC.

V and J are TRBV29-1 and TRBJ1-4, with D unclear. The CDR3 extends over 13 amino acids. V was pared by 5 bases and J by 7 bases, with 14 bases between. The germline gives CDR1 SQVTM, CDR2 ANQGSEA. The CDR3 sequence: CSVLGPDGEKLFF. The CDR3 DNA sequence: TGCAGCGTTTTAGGGCCGGACGGTGAAAAACTGTTTTTT.